These T cell receptor beta chains were read from a single sample in a study of blood T cell repertoires in COVID-19. Generated by immunoSEQ multiplex PCR, the TCRdb table keeps only in-frame clones and is missing some. The table includes more than 150,000 clones, roughly 84% detected once. Specimen: peripheral blood. These receptors were taken from a man between 18 and 29 years old with active or convalescent COVID-19. Both conserved end residues are part of each CDR3. A D gene is named only where the DNA matches it firmly. Clone size is stated in some rows and not others, as once, few, many or a class when expanded.

>TRBJ1-4|16|TRBD1|TRBV19|once
CASSIDIGTEDEKLFF
TGTGCCAGTAGTATAGATATAGGGACAGAGGATGAAAAACTGTTTTTT
>TRBJ1-2|11|TRBD1|TRBV12-3/TRBV12-4|once
CASGQGVGYTF
TGTGCCAGCGGACAGGGGGTAGGCTACACCTTC
>TRBJ2-3|12|-|TRBV5-1|-
CASSQDSDTQYF
TGCGCCAGCTCCCAGGACTCAGATACGCAGTATTTT
>TRBJ2-3|14|-|TRBV3-1/TRBV3-2|-
CASSQATTSDTQYF
TGTGCCAGCAGCCAAGCGACTACCTCAGATACGCAGTATTTT
>TRBJ2-1|15|TRBD1|TRBV7-2|-
CASSSTGTAYNEQFF
TGTGCCAGCAGCTCAACCGGGACAGCCTACAATGAGCAGTTCTTC
>TRBJ1-3|16|-|TRBV7-6|-
CASSRSRGSSGNTIYF
TGTGCCAGCAGTCGTTCCAGGGGCAGCTCTGGAAACACCATATATTTT
>TRBJ2-7|14|TRBD2|TRBV28|few
CASSLAASGNKQYF
TGTGCCAGCAGTTTAGCTGCTAGCGGGAATAAGCAGTACTTC
>TRBJ1-1|16|TRBD1|TRBV11-2|-
CASSLELDRGDTEAFF
TGTGCCAGCAGCTTAGAGTTGGACAGGGGGGACACTGAAGCTTTCTTT
>TRBJ1-1|15|TRBD1|TRBV2|-
CASSPSGTGGTEAFF
TGTGCCAGCAGCCCTTCCGGGACAGGGGGCACTGAAGCTTTCTTT
>TRBJ1-2|14|-|TRBV5-8|-
CASSLDGTYYGYTF
TGTGCCAGCAGCTTGGACGGGACTTACTATGGCTACACCTTC
>TRBJ2-3|14|-|TRBV5-8|-
CASPLLGSTDTQYF
TGTGCCAGCCCCCTCCTAGGAAGTACAGATACGCAGTATTTT
>TRBJ2-1|16|-|TRBV5-1|-
CASRRNQGGSYNEQFF
TGCGCCAGCAGGCGGAATCAGGGTGGCTCCTACAATGAGCAGTTCTTC
>TRBJ1-2|15|-|TRBV5-6|-
CASSLDGGANYGYTF
TGTGCCAGCAGCTTGGATGGCGGTGCTAACTATGGCTACACCTTC
>TRBJ2-1|12|-|TRBV12-3/TRBV12-4|-
CASSPSGNEQFF
TGTGCCAGCAGCCCAAGCGGGAATGAGCAGTTCTTC
>TRBJ2-1|16|-|TRBV4-3|-
CASSQDLGGGDNEQFF
TGCGCCAGCAGCCAAGATCTTGGGGGAGGCGACAATGAGCAGTTCTTC
>TRBJ1-1|19|-|TRBV7-4|-
CASSLGQVVEGQTTSEAFF
TGTGCCAGCAGCTTAGGTCAGGTTGTCGAGGGCCAGACCACTTCTGAAGCTTTCTTT
>TRBJ1-3|16|-|TRBV27|-
CASSLNSPGTGNTIYF
TGTGCCAGCAGTCTTAACAGCCCTGGTACCGGAAACACCATATATTTT
>TRBJ2-1|14|TRBD2|TRBV29-1|-
CSVIAGDRYNEQFF
TGCAGCGTCATAGCGGGGGACCGTTACAATGAGCAGTTCTTC
>TRBJ2-2|15|-|TRBV27|-
CASSPNSVNTGELFF
TGTGCCAGCAGTCCGAATAGCGTTAACACCGGGGAGCTGTTTTTT
>TRBJ1-2|13|-|TRBV27|-
CASSRGFSYGYTF
TGTGCCAGCAGTAGGGGATTTTCCTATGGCTACACCTTC
>TRBJ2-6|22|-|TRBV21-1|-
CASSKANSYRGRRIAGANVLTF
TGTGCCAGCAGCAAAGCGAACAGTTATAGAGGGAGGAGGATAGCTGGGGCCAACGTCCTGACTTTC
>TRBJ1-2|15|-|TRBV2|-
CASSDPSAALYGYTF
TGTGCCAGCAGTGACCCGTCAGCGGCCCTATATGGCTACACCTTC
>TRBJ1-6|15|-|TRBV6-5|-
CASKQQTVDNSPLHF
TGTGCCAGCAAACAGCAAACGGTGGATAATTCACCCCTCCACTTT
>TRBJ1-1|14|-|TRBV18|-
CASSPGTKNTEAFF
TGTGCCAGCTCACCAGGGACAAAGAACACTGAAGCTTTCTTT
>TRBJ2-7|14|TRBD1|TRBV28|-
CASSPPGQIYEQYF
TGTGCCAGCAGTCCTCCGGGACAGATCTACGAGCAGTACTTC
>TRBJ1-3|15|TRBD1|TRBV2|once
CASSQTGFDGNTIYF
TGTGCCAGCAGCCAGACAGGGTTTGATGGAAACACCATATATTTT
>TRBJ1-1|13|-|TRBV5-4|-
CASSYRDNTEAFF
TGTGCCAGCAGCTACAGGGATAACACTGAAGCTTTCTTT
>TRBJ2-7|14|-|TRBV19|-
CASSMGTSLREQYF
TGTGCCAGTAGTATGGGGACATCCCTACGAGAGCAGTACTTC
>TRBJ2-5|13|-|TRBV11-2|-
CASSFGLQETQYF
TGTGCCAGCAGCTTCGGACTCCAAGAGACCCAGTACTTC
>TRBJ2-7|16|-|TRBV7-8|-
CASSPLGGGFRYEQYF
TGTGCCAGCAGCCCCCTGGGGGGGGGCTTCAGGTACGAGCAGTACTTC
>TRBJ1-5|15|-|TRBV4-1|-
CASSQDPGDGQPQHF
TGCGCCAGCAGCCAAGATCCAGGGGATGGTCAGCCCCAGCATTTT
>TRBJ2-3|12|-|TRBV12-3/TRBV12-4|-
CASSLARDTQYF
TGTGCCAGCAGTTTAGCGCGAGATACGCAGTATTTT
>TRBJ1-6|15|TRBD1|TRBV7-9|-
CASSLGTGANSPLHF
TGTGCCAGCAGCTTAGGGACAGGGGCTAATTCACCCCTCCACTTT
>TRBJ2-7|17|TRBD1|TRBV4-1|-
CASSRGTGPPAAYEQYF
TGCGCCAGCAGCCGAGGGACAGGGCCACCTGCGGCCTACGAGCAGTACTTC